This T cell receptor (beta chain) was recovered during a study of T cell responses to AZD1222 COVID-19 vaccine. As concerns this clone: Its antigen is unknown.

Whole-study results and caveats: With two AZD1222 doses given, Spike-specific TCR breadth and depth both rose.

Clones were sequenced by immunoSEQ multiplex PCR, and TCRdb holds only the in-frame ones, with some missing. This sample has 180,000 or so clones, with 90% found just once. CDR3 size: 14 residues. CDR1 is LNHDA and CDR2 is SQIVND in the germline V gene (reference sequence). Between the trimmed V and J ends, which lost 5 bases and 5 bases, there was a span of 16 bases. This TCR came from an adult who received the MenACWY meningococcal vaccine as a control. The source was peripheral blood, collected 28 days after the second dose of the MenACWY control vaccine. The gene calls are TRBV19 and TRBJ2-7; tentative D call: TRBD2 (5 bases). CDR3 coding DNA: TGTGCCAGTAGTGACACGACTATCAAAGACGAGCAGTACTTC. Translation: CASSDTTIKDEQYF.